This T cell receptor (beta chain) was captured by sequencing in a study of naive and memory T cell subsets. Cells stained for CD3, CD4, CD8, CD45RA and CD27 were sorted into four subsets. The table lists this clonotype with a few counts. Two oligonucleotides, mixed equimolar, formed the beta constant-region primer covering TRBC1 and TRBC2. TCRdb itself ran the UMI-ligation and nested PCR reads through MiXCR, one entry per CDR3 protein. Of roughly 21,000 distinct CDR3 sequences listed, 9.5% to 11% are singletons. This CDR3 has 12 residues. With 6 bases removed from V and 5 bases from J, the gap between germline ends came to 10 bases.

The material sequenced was central memory CD8+ T cells from blood. The V and J genes are TRBV12-3 or TRBV12-4 and TRBJ1-2; D is unclear. This sequence was found in a human donor in good health. This CDR3 reads CASSREWYGYTF. CDR3 DNA: TGTGCCAGCAGCCGAGAATGGTATGGCTACACCTTC.